The clone carrying this T cell receptor (beta chain) was recorded only once. The sample comes from a study of CD8 T cells in Susac syndrome. Random hexamers were used to reverse transcribe about 0.5 to 1 ug of RNA. Via MiXCR, TCRdb re-called the immunoSEQ multiplex PCR reads, giving one row per CDR3 protein. The sample has roughly 130,000 distinct CDR3 sequences, about 94% seen once. The CDR3 extends over 13 amino acids. V lost 6 bases and J lost 12, with 21 bases in between. Per germline, CDR1 SNHLY and CDR2 FYNNEI. The sequenced material came from CD4+ T cells from PBMCs. The TCR originated in a human donor with multiple sclerosis. The J gene is TRBJ2-7, the V gene TRBV2, with D maybe TRBD1 (5 bases). The CDR3: CASRTEAAGKGYF. In DNA, the CDR3 is TGTGCCAGCAGGACAGAGGCGGCAGGGAAGGGGTACTTC.